This is a list of T cell receptor beta chains from one sample in a study of cytomegalovirus exposure and HLA in healthy donors. Sequencing was performed with immunoSEQ multiplex PCR; in TCRdb, only in-frame clones are kept and a portion is missing. The sample consists of some 150,000 clones, around 80% of them appearing once. The sample taken for sequencing was PBMCs. Source of these receptors: a woman aged 40 to 50 in good health and CMV-seronegative. Both conserved end residues are trimmed from each CDR3.

TRBV4-1 ASSQLAGGPTDTQY
TRBV5-6 ASSYDRGNIQY
TRBV5-1 ASSLLARQETQY
TRBV6-5 ASSYSYSGAYNEQF
TRBV2 ASSGLYEQY
TRBV7-8 ASSLASGTDQETQY
TRBV27 ASSSTGAYGYT
TRBV7-2 ASRTDRGGSEAF
TRBV9 ASSAATNEKLF
TRBV25-1 ASSPAGTGHYNEQF
TRBV27 ASSQQGYQPQH
TRBV5-1 ASSFQGASYEQY
TRBV7-9 ASSSFLLAGTSYNEQF
TRBV7-9 ASSRDRGLEQY
TRBV7-9 ASSLGDRVNTEAF
TRBV11-3 ASSLGTGRDTQY
TRBV7-2 ASSFWTGGSEQY
TRBV19 ASSITQGSRQPQH
TRBV15 ATSRDRMNTGELF
TRBV7-3 ASSPGAGGINEQF
TRBV9 ASSVANLGRGTDTQY
TRBV15 ATSRDIQTGDGYT
TRBV28 ASRPDRLGTSGSYEQY
TRBV7-2 ASRQQGASGSRHEQY